This record concerns one T cell receptor beta chain sequence. Its cognate antigen has yet to be identified. Base-call qualities are not available, and no considerably larger clone is one nucleotide away. This sample was included in a study of OX40 agonist ivuxolimab in advanced cancers. For context, the study as a whole: Ivuxolimab, which targeted the costimulatory receptor OX40 (CD134), was an agonistic, fully human IgG2 monoclonal antibody. Of the 50 or so patients in dose escalation, about 20 had hepatocellular carcinoma, some 15 had melanoma, 9 had renal cell carcinoma and 9 had head and neck cancer. In the dose-escalation cohort, 65% to 90% of patients were male, and the mean age was roughly 60 years, with a range of roughly 23 to 85. Patients were allowed to have had prior anti-PD-1, anti-PD-L1 or anti-CTLA-4 therapy, and approximately 40% of the dose-escalation patients had previously received checkpoint inhibitors. Intravenous ivuxolimab was administered to patients every 2 weeks at six dose levels: 0.01, 0.1, 0.3, 1.5, 3 and 10 mg/kg. The paper covers the monotherapy dose-escalation part of the phase I ivuxolimab trial, which included N of about 56 patients. Partial responses occurred in three dose-escalation patients, of whom one had hepatocellular carcinoma and two had cutaneous melanoma. The point of sequencing TCRbeta in the periphery was to test whether ivuxolimab changed TCR sequence diversity and drove clonal T-cell expansion.

The trial excluded patients who had a history of autoimmune disease or were on systemic immunosuppression. Peripheral blood for TCR sequencing was drawn from every dose cohort at baseline, at cycle 4 day 1 and at cycle 7 day 1. The samples were taken from a phase I, first-in-human, multicenter, open-label dose-escalation trial of ivuxolimab. Adults with locally advanced or metastatic melanoma, renal cell, hepatocellular, or head and neck squamous cell carcinoma were enrolled in the trial. Before TCR sequencing, CD4+ T cells and CD8+ T cells from peripheral blood were sorted into separate populations. What the authors observed across the whole study: Low levels of normalized T-cell clonal expansion were also seen in some nonresponding patients. On average, CD8+ T cells showed more expanded clones than CD4+ T cells after ivuxolimab. Which antigens the clonally expanded peripheral T cells were specific for was not determined. Clonal expansion of both CD4+ and CD8+ blood T cells was observed from baseline to week 6 at doses 0.1 to 3.0 mg/kg. In the 0.1-3.0 mg/kg groups, partial responders had among the lowest normalized peripheral clonal expansion, particularly in CD8+ T cells.

CDR1 SGHRS and CDR2 YFSETQ are derived from the germline V gene. The CDR3 covers 17 residues, taking in both the cysteine and the phenylalanine. Only the CDR3 part of the read is kept: 51 bases, read in frame from the first base. Trimming takes 0 bases off V and 5 bases off J; junction bases not matched to a gene: 10. For sequencing of the TCRbeta CDR3 region, genomic DNA was extracted from the sorted cells. The immunoSEQ Assay was used to sequence the TCRbeta CDR3 regions. The source is immuneACCESS, and TCRdb retained only in-frame sequences with V and J called. Part of the clones is not carried over; for the studies checked, unresolved V genes explain less than half of this, and the remainder is unexplained. The sample table holds roughly 25,000 clones, of which roughly 79% were seen once. About 34% of the sample rests with the top ten.

The receptor was derived from an adult with an advanced solid tumor such as melanoma, head and neck, liver or kidney cancer. Material: CD4+ or CD8+ T cells sorted from blood, obtained in a trial of the OX40 agonist ivuxolimab. The chain was built from TRBV5-1 and TRBJ2-1, with 8 junctional bases fitting TRBD1. The CDR3: CASSLASGGAFHNEQFF. The sequenced DNA: TGCGCCAGCAGCTTGGCCTCAGGGGGCGCATTCCACAATGAGCAGTTCTTC. Here the CDR3 is joined to the reference TRBV5-1 and TRBJ2-1 genes, and the full variable domain is: KAGVTQTPRYLIKTRGQQVTLSCSPISGHRSVSWYQQTPGQGLQFLFEYFSETQRNKGNFPGRFSGRQFSNSRSEMNVSTLELGDSALYLCASSLASGGAFHNEQFFGPGTRLTVL.